This T cell receptor (beta chain) came from a study of blood T cell repertoires in COVID-19. In the study overall: The United States, Italy and Spain supplied acute and convalescent COVID-19 samples.

The protocol was immunoSEQ multiplex PCR, while the TCRdb copy is restricted to in-frame clones and leaves out a portion. The sample includes some 250,000 clones, roughly 93% of them seen just once. This TCR was sampled from a woman aged 40-49 years with acute COVID-19. Material for sequencing was PBMCs or T cells enriched from blood (not recorded which).

The chain's CDR3 is CASSQDRGLAGDQPQHF. In DNA, the CDR3 is TGTGCCAGCAGCCAAGATAGGGGCTTGGCGGGGGATCAGCCCCAGCATTTT. The chain combines TRBV4-2 with TRBJ1-5, with D perhaps matching TRBD1 (5 bases). Per germline, CDR1 LGHNA and CDR2 YNFKEQ. The CDR3 consists of 17 residues. V shed 0 bases and J shed 5 bases, with 17 bases lying between them.